These T cell receptor beta chains were read from a single sample in a study of blood T cell repertoires in COVID-19. Measured with immunoSEQ multiplex PCR; TCRdb has only the in-frame clones, and not every one. This sample has 150,000 or so clones, with almost 85% found just once. Sequencing was performed on peripheral blood. The origin of the receptors is a man aged 18 to 29 with active or convalescent COVID-19. CDR3s include the opening cysteine and the closing phenylalanine or tryptophan. The D gene is left open where the match is weak. Some rows have no size entry. The others give once, few or many, or a class for an expanded clone.

clone_size,d_call,v_call,j_call,cdr3_nt,cdr3_aa
.,TRBD1,TRBV6-5,TRBJ1-4,TGTGCCAGCAATAACCGACAGGGGGGAGGGATAAAACTGTTTTTT,CASNNRQGGGIKLFF
.,.,TRBV7-9,TRBJ1-1,TGTGCCAGCAGCTTAGGTGGGTATGCGGGGGTTGCGGCAAACACTGAAGCTTTCTTT,CASSLGGYAGVAANTEAFF
.,TRBD2,TRBV19,TRBJ2-7,TGTGCCAGTAGTTGGACTAGCGGGAGTTACGAGCAGTACTTC,CASSWTSGSYEQYF
.,.,TRBV3-1/TRBV3-2,TRBJ2-3,TGTGCCAGCAGCCAAGCGATTTGGGCAACCAATACGCAGTATTTT,CASSQAIWATNTQYF
.,.,TRBV19,TRBJ1-5,TGTGCCAGTAGTATTGGGGTCGACAGCTTCAATCAGCCCCAGCATTTT,CASSIGVDSFNQPQHF
.,TRBD1,TRBV19,TRBJ1-6,TGTGCCAGTAAAGGGGACAGGGCGATGATGTATAATTCACCCCTCCACTTT,CASKGDRAMMYNSPLHF
.,TRBD1,TRBV2,TRBJ2-7,TGTGCCAGCAGGAGACAGGGACCCTCCTACGAGCAGTACTTC,CASRRQGPSYEQYF
.,TRBD2,TRBV7-2,TRBJ2-3,TGTGCCAGCAGCCTACAGCCGCCCAGACTAGCGGGGAGCACAGATACGCAGTATTTT,CASSLQPPRLAGSTDTQYF
.,.,TRBV9,TRBJ2-1,TGTGCCAGCAGCGTAGCCCTAATCAAGAACAATGAGCAGTTCTTC,CASSVALIKNNEQFF
.,.,TRBV19,TRBJ1-5,TGTGCCAGTACCCGGGGGGTAGGGAGAAGAAGCAATCAGCCCCAGCATTTT,CASTRGVGRRSNQPQHF
.,TRBD1,TRBV6-5,TRBJ1-2,TGTGCCAGCAGTTACTCGGACAGGGCGCCCTATGGCTACACCTTC,CASSYSDRAPYGYTF
.,TRBD1,TRBV7-2,TRBJ2-7,TGTGCCAGCAGCTTAGGGACAGGGGGGCCCCTCTACGAGCAGTACTTC,CASSLGTGGPLYEQYF
.,TRBD1,TRBV2,TRBJ1-2,TGTGCCAGCAGTCGACAGGGGAGCTATGGCTACACCTTC,CASSRQGSYGYTF
.,TRBD1,TRBV5-4,TRBJ2-7,TGTGCCAGCAGCGCCTCGACAGGGGCTTTAAACTACGAGCAGTACTTC,CASSASTGALNYEQYF
once,TRBD1,TRBV5-4,TRBJ1-2,TGTGCCAGCAGCTTGGGGGGGACAGCTTCTAACTATGGCTACACCTTC,CASSLGGTASNYGYTF
.,.,TRBV7-8,TRBJ1-4,TGTGCCAGCAGCTTAAGCCCTAATGAAAAACTGTTTTTT,CASSLSPNEKLFF
.,TRBD1,TRBV5-1,TRBJ2-1,TGCGCCAGCAGCCCGCTGGGACAGGGTGACTACAATGAGCAGTTCTTC,CASSPLGQGDYNEQFF
few,.,TRBV7-2,TRBJ1-2,TGTGCCAGCAGCTTAGGACAGACGGGTACCTATGGCTACACCTTC,CASSLGQTGTYGYTF
.,TRBD1,TRBV19,TRBJ1-1,TGTGCCAGTAGTATGGACGGACAGGTGAACACTGAAGCTTTCTTT,CASSMDGQVNTEAFF
.,.,TRBV10-3,TRBJ2-5,TGTGCCATCGGAGCCGGCCAGGGTAGGGAGACCCAGTACTTC,CAIGAGQGRETQYF
.,.,TRBV15,TRBJ2-1,TGTGCCACCAGCAGAGATCAGTATGGGGGCAGGCAGTTCTTC,CATSRDQYGGRQFF
few,TRBD2,TRBV5-1,TRBJ2-1,TGCGCCAGCAGCTTGGAGACTAGCGGTTACAATGAGCAGTTCTTC,CASSLETSGYNEQFF
.,TRBD2,TRBV3-1/TRBV3-2,TRBJ2-3,TGTGCCAGCAGCCAAAGACTAGCGGGGGGGTACACAGATACGCAGTATTTT,CASSQRLAGGYTDTQYF